The 21 T cell receptor beta chains in this list originate from one sample, sequenced in a study of control samples from healthy donors and cancer patients. Produced via immunoSEQ multiplex PCR; TCRdb's table is partial and in-frame only. The sample consists of 70,000 to 75,000 clones, approximately 94% of them appearing once. The sample taken for sequencing was blood. All receptors derive from a woman in her thirties in good health.

The rearrangement uses TRBV28 and TRBJ2-5, with D possibly being TRBD1 (5 bases). V lost 1 base to trimming and J lost 7 bases, with 16 bases between them. The germline gives CDR1 MDHEN, CDR2 SYDVKM. The CDR3 loop spans 15 amino acids. CDR3 sequence (DNA): TGTGCCAGCAGTTTATTGGGGCTGGGTGAGGTGACCCAGTACTTC. Its protein is CASSLLGLGEVTQYF.

J is TRBJ2-3 and V is TRBV29-1; the match to TRBD2 covers 8 bases. J was trimmed by 1 base and V by 0 bases; bases with no gene match: 9. The CDR3 consists of 17 residues. Germline V gene sequence: CDR1 SQVTM, CDR2 ANQGSEA. The CDR3 protein is CSVEDLSRAGGTDTQYF. The CDR3, as DNA: TGCAGCGTTGAAGATTTGAGTAGAGCGGGAGGCACAGATACGCAGTATTTT.

This chain uses TRBV19 with TRBJ1-5; possibly TRBD1 for D (5 bases). This CDR3 contains 15 residues. In germline, CDR1 is LNHDA, CDR2 SQIVND (reference sequence). V was clipped by 4 bases and J by 5 bases, with 15 bases between them. CDR3 in amino acids: CASSTGTATDQPQHF. CDR3 coding DNA: TGTGCCAGTAGTACCGGGACGGCGACAGATCAGCCCCAGCATTTT.

This clone was seen only once. The chain uses TRBV3-1 (or the pseudogene TRBV3-2) and TRBJ2-1; TRBD2 aligns across 14 bases. The CDR3 extends over 16 amino acids. Trimming at V came to 5 bases and at J to 4 bases, leaving 4 bases not matched to a gene. Germline V CDR1 and CDR2: LGHDT, YNNKEL (reference sequence). The CDR3 reads CASSVGLAGGYNEQFF. The CDR3 coding sequence is TGTGCCAGCAGCGTTGGACTAGCGGGGGGTTACAATGAGCAGTTCTTC.

Only one count was recorded for this clone. V gene TRBV27 combines with J gene TRBJ2-3; D perhaps matches TRBD2 (7 bases). Germline CDR1 reads MNHEY; CDR2 reads SMNVEV (reference sequence). The CDR3 runs 14 residues. V was trimmed by 5 bases and J by 6 bases, leaving 15 bases between them. CDR3 nucleotides: TGTGCCAGCAGTGAGGGAGGGGGAGCGGATACGCAGTATTTT. It encodes CASSEGGGADTQYF.

The chain joins TRBV12-3 or TRBV12-4 to TRBJ1-5; D not certain. Deletions cut 6 bases from V and 4 bases from J, with 10 bases between. The CDR3 spans 13 residues. This CDR3 is CASSPTGNQPQHF. CDR3 sequence (DNA): TGTGCCAGCAGCCCTACTGGTAATCAGCCCCAGCATTTT.

The chain carries TRBV5-6 and TRBJ1-5, with D perhaps matching TRBD1 (5 bases). The CDR3 is 16 amino acids. Germline values: CDR1 SGHDT, CDR2 YYEEEE. V lost 0 bases and J lost 7, with 17 bases in between. The CDR3, as DNA: TGTGCCAGCAGCTTGGGGATGACAGCGCTCGGACAGCCCCAGCATTTT. The encoded protein is CASSLGMTALGQPQHF.

V gene TRBV5-8 combines with J gene TRBJ1-5; D ambiguous. V lost 4 bases, J lost 2 bases, and 10 bases lay in between. The CDR3 spans 14 residues. Germline loops: CDR1 SGHTS, CDR2 YDEGEE. The CDR3, as DNA: TGTGCCAGCAGCCGCCTGCGGGGCAATCAGCCCCAGCATTTT. The encoded protein is CASSRLRGNQPQHF.

This sequence joins TRBV19 and TRBJ2-3; D is unclear. The CDR3 has 13 residues. V was cut by 5 bases and J by 1 base, with 7 bases left in between. The germline V gene encodes CDR1 LNHDA and CDR2 SQIVND (reference sequence). For the CDR3, the DNA is TGTGCCAGTAGTTCTGGTGGCACAGATACGCAGTATTTT. Translating gives CASSSGGTDTQYF.

The rearrangement uses TRBV19 and TRBJ1-5, with a weak D call TRBD1 (5 bases). CDR1 and CDR2 (germline): LNHDA, SQIVND (reference sequence). V lost 4 bases, J lost 4 bases, and 11 bases lay in between. The CDR3 totals 14 residues. CDR3 DNA sequence: TGTGCCAGTAGTACATGGGGGGGGAATCAGCCCCAGCATTTT. Its protein is CASSTWGGNQPQHF.

The count of this clone is one. The CDR3 coding sequence is TGTGCCAGCAGTACAGGGATCCGGTACGAGCAGTACGTC. Amino acid sequence: CASSTGIRYEQYV. The chain employs TRBV6-5 and TRBJ2-7, with D maybe TRBD1 (6 bases). The CDR3 loop spans 13 amino acids. Trimming took off 5 bases at V and 4 bases at J, with 12 bases between the two ends. Per germline, CDR1 MNHEY and CDR2 SVGAGI.

The chain employs TRBV5-5 and TRBJ1-2, with D hard to call. The CDR3 consists of 14 residues. The V end was cut by 3 bases, the J end by 10 bases, with 19 bases between. Germline V gives CDR1 SGHKS, CDR2 YYEKEE (reference sequence). DNA of the CDR3: TGTGCCAGCAGCTCACACCTAGACGGGGATGACTACACCTTC. Translating gives CASSSHLDGDDYTF.

The V and J genes are TRBV29-1 and TRBJ1-1, with D perhaps TRBD1 (6 bases). The CDR3 contains 12 residues. From germline, CDR1 is SQVTM and CDR2 ANQGSEA. V was shortened by 0 bases and J by 5 bases, with 7 bases between the two germline ends. The CDR3 sequence: CSVEDGQTEAFF. CDR3 sequence (DNA): TGCAGCGTTGAAGATGGACAGACTGAAGCTTTCTTT.

The rearrangement uses TRBV11-2 and TRBJ1-1; D is unclear. The CDR3 contains 14 residues. Trimming stripped 3 bases from V and 1 base from J, with 9 bases between. Germline V gives CDR1 SGHAT, CDR2 FQNNGV. CDR3 coding DNA: TGTGCCAGCAGCTTCTCCGGCAGGAACACTGAAGCTTTCTTT. Amino acid sequence: CASSFSGRNTEAFF.

The CDR3, as DNA: TGCGCCAGCAGCTTGGCCGCTGGGGCGTTGAACACTGAAGCTTTCTTT. The encoded protein is CASSLAAGALNTEAFF. This chain links TRBV5-1 with TRBJ1-1, with D maybe TRBD1 (5 bases). CDR1 and CDR2 from the germline V gene are SGHRS and YFSETQ. The CDR3 extends over 16 amino acids. Trimming took off 0 bases at V and 0 bases at J, with 12 bases between the two ends.

The rearrangement links TRBV15 to TRBJ1-3, with 8 bases matching TRBD1. The germline V gene has CDR1 LNHNV and CDR2 YYDKDF (reference sequence). This CDR3 is 15 amino acids long. V lost 6 bases to trimming and J lost 2 bases; unmatched junction nucleotides: 6. The CDR3 is CATRTGVVTGNTIYF. The CDR3 DNA follows: TGTGCCACCAGGACAGGGGTAGTAACTGGAAACACCATATATTTT.

The chain employs TRBV28 and TRBJ1-5; 7 positions agree with TRBD1. V lost 5 bases, J lost 0 bases, and 13 bases stayed unmatched. The CDR3 runs to 18 residues. Germline loops: CDR1 MDHEN, CDR2 SYDVKM. CDR3 amino acids: CASSLQQGMAYSNQPQHF. In nucleotides, the CDR3 is TGTGCCAGCAGTCTCCAACAGGGGATGGCTTATAGCAATCAGCCCCAGCATTTT. The full variable domain, with the rest looked up from reference TRBV28 and TRBJ1-5, is DVKVTQSSRYLVKRTGEKVFLECVQDMDHENMFWYRQDPGLGLRLIYFSYDVKMKEKGDIPEGYSVSREKKERFSLILESASTNQTSMYLCASSLQQGMAYSNQPQHFGDGTRLSIL.

This rearrangement joins TRBV9 to TRBJ2-7; 8 bases agree with TRBD1. Germline assignment: CDR1 SGDLS and CDR2 YYNGEE. J lost 0 bases, V lost 4 bases, and 6 bases had no gene match. This CDR3 comprises 15 residues. This CDR3 reads CASSPTGGGSYEQYF. CDR3 in DNA: TGTGCCAGCAGCCCCACAGGGGGTGGCTCCTACGAGCAGTACTTC.

In the case of this clone: The same CDR3 can be traced to other DNA sequences in this sample. This chain uses TRBV27 with TRBJ2-2; D remains unclear. CDR1 and CDR2 (germline): MNHEY, SMNVEV (reference sequence). V lost 5 bases to trimming and J lost 2 bases, with 3 bases between them. The CDR3 is 12 residues long. CDR3 bases: TGTGCCAGCAGTCAAAACACCGGGGAGCTGTTTTTT. Its translation is CASSQNTGELFF.

The CDR3 protein is CAISYRGGQGGTEAFF. The DNA for the CDR3 is TGTGCCATCTCCTACCGGGGGGGACAGGGAGGAACTGAAGCTTTCTTT. The V gene is TRBV10-3, the J gene TRBJ1-1, with 9 bases fitting TRBD1. CDR1 is ENHRY, CDR2 SYGVKD, per germline. The CDR3 has 16 amino acids. J lost 5 bases, V lost 8 bases, and 15 bases had no gene match.

The V and J genes are TRBV5-5 and TRBJ1-2, with D uncertain. The CDR3 is made up of 14 amino acids. The germline V gene has CDR1 SGHKS and CDR2 YYEKEE (reference sequence). V lost 1 base and J 7 bases, leaving 14 bases between the germline ends. For the CDR3, the DNA is TGTGCCAGCAGCTTGTTCACCGGAGGCGGTGGCTACACCTTC. It yields the protein CASSLFTGGGGYTF.